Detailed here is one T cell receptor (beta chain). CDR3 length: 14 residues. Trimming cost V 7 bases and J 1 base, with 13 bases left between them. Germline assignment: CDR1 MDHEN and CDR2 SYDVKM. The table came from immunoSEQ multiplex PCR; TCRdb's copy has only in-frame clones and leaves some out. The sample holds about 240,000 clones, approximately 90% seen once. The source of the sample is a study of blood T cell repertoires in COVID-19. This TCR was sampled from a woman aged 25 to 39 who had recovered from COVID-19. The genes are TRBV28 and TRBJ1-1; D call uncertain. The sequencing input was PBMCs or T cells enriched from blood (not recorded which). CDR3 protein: CASIRSGRNTEAFF. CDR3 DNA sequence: TGTGCCAGCATTCGGTCGGGAAGGAACACTGAAGCTTTCTTT.